This T cell receptor beta chain stems from a study of T cells in tumors after PD-1 blockade. J gave up 2 bases and V 3 bases, and 8 bases lay outside the gene matches. Germline V gives CDR1 KGHSH, CDR2 LQKENI. The CDR3 totals 18 residues. The method was immunoSEQ multiplex PCR; TCRdb's version includes in-frame clones alone and lacks a portion of them. The sample contains about 33,000 clones, over 75% of which appear only once. The clonotype was recovered from a human donor with basal cell carcinoma. V usage is TRBV18 and J usage is TRBJ1-4, with 11 bases aligning to TRBD1. The sample here was PBMCs, taken before anti-PD-1 treatment. CDR3 bases: TGTGCCAGCTCACCCCTCGGGACAGGGGGTCAGACTAATGAAAAACTGTTTTTT. This sequence encodes CASSPLGTGGQTNEKLFF. Looking up the rest from reference TRBV18 and TRBJ1-4 gives the full variable domain: NAGVMQNPRHLVRRRGQEARLRCSPMKGHSHVYWYRQLPEEGLKFMVYLQKENIIDESGMPKERFSAEFPKEGPSILRIQQVVRGDSAAYFCASSPLGTGGQTNEKLFFGSGTQLSVL.